Sequencing of this T cell receptor (beta chain) was carried out in a study of cytomegalovirus exposure and HLA in healthy donors. Regarding the study as a whole: Diagnosis of cytomegalovirus status made by the classifier reportedly showed high specificity and sensitivity. In a later analysis, several top co-occurrence clusters appeared linked to parvovirus B19, influenza, CMV and Epstein-Barr virus. Per a later analysis, about 17,000 TCR beta sequences showed association with HLA alleles at 0.05 false discovery rate.

In the case of this clone: Its antigen is as yet unknown.

Germline values: CDR1 SGHAT, CDR2 FQNNGV. Trimming cost V 8 bases and J 1 base, with 11 bases left between them. This CDR3 comprises 14 residues. The study ran its PCR with 60 Vbeta and 13 Jbeta primers. The table came from immunoSEQ multiplex PCR; TCRdb's copy has only in-frame clones and leaves some out. The table records about 100,000 clones, 76% of them present only once. The sample consisted of PBMCs. The chain is built from TRBV11-2 and TRBJ2-2; tentative D call: TRBD2 (7 bases). The sequence derives from a man aged 35 to 55 in good health and CMV-seronegative. DNA for the CDR3: TGTGCCAGCGAAGGGGGGGTGAACACCGGGGAGCTGTTTTTT. Its translation is CASEGGVNTGELFF. Supplemented by reference TRBV11-2 and TRBJ2-2, the full variable domain reads EAGVAQSPRYKIIEKRQSVAFWCNPISGHATLYWYQQILGQGPKLLIQFQNNGVVDDSQLPKDRFSAERLKGVDSTLKIQPAKLEDSAVYLCASEGGVNTGELFFGEGSRLTVL.